This T cell receptor beta chain stems from a study of blood T cell repertoires in COVID-19. Assay: immunoSEQ multiplex PCR; the TCRdb copy retains only in-frame clones and omits some. The table records about 75,000 clones, about 91% of them present only once. V shed 5 bases and J shed 1 base, with 20 bases lying between them. Germline loops: CDR1 LNHDA, CDR2 SQIVND (reference sequence). CDR3 length equals 17 residues. The chain employs TRBV19 and TRBJ1-2; possibly TRBD1 for D (6 bases). The source of this sequence is a woman in her 50s with acute or convalescent COVID-19. Material: peripheral blood. The CDR3 DNA reads as TGTGCCAGTAGTGCCGAGGACAGTAGAAGACTTAACTATGGCTACACCTTC. Its translation is CASSAEDSRRLNYGYTF.